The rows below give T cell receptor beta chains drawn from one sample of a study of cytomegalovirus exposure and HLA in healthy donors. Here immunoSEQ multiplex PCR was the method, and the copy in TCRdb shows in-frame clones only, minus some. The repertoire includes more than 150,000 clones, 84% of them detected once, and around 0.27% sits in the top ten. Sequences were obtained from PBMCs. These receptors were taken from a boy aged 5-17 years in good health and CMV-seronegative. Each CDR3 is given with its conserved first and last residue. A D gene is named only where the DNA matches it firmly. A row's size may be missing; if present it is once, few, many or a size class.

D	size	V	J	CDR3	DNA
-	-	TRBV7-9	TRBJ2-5	CASSLRTNQETQYF	TGTGCCAGCAGCTTAAGGACTAACCAAGAGACCCAGTACTTC
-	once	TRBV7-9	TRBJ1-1	CASSLERYRGSSAFF	TGTGCCAGCAGCTTAGAACGGTATAGGGGGTCTTCAGCTTTCTTT
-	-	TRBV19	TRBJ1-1	CASAAYEGGLNTEAFF	TGTGCCAGTGCCGCATACGAGGGGGGGTTGAACACTGAAGCTTTCTTT
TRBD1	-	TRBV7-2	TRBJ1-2	CASSLGSQGAGGYTF	TGTGCCAGCAGCTTAGGGAGTCAGGGGGCCGGTGGCTACACCTTC
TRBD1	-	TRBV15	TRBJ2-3	CATSRSWTGGSSTDTQYF	TGTGCCACCAGCAGATCATGGACAGGGGGTTCTAGCACAGATACGCAGTATTTT
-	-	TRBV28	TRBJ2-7	CASSLFAEDYEQYF	TGTGCCAGCAGTTTGTTTGCGGAGGACTACGAGCAGTACTTC
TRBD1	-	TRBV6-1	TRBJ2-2	CASSEAQRGRFGELFF	TGTGCCAGCAGTGAAGCTCAGAGGGGGCGCTTCGGGGAGCTGTTTTTT
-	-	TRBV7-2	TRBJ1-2	CASSPNKQGNYGYTF	TGTGCCAGCAGCCCGAATAAACAGGGTAACTATGGCTACACCTTC
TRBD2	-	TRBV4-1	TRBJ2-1	CASKVEGLAGGEQFF	TGCGCCAGTAAGGTGGAGGGACTAGCGGGAGGGGAGCAGTTCTTC
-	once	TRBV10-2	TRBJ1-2	CASSESVVYGYTF	TGCGCCAGCAGTGAGTCGGTAGTCTATGGCTACACCTTC
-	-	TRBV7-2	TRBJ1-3	CASSLELSLLGNTIYF	TGTGCCAGCAGCTTAGAGTTGTCATTACTCGGAAACACCATATATTTT
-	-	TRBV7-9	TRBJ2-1	CASSLQGYEQFF	TGTGCCAGCAGCTTACAGGGCTATGAGCAGTTCTTC
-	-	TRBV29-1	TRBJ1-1	CSVDGRAYEAFF	TGCAGCGTTGACGGCAGGGCCTATGAAGCTTTCTTT
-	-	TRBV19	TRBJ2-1	CASSIGVSYNEQFF	TGTGCCAGTAGTATCGGGGTCTCCTACAATGAGCAGTTCTTC
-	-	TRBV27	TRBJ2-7	CASSFSAYSSYEQYF	TGTGCCAGCAGTTTCTCGGCTTACAGCTCCTACGAGCAGTACTTC
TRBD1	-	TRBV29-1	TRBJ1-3	CSGGVDRVSYF	TGCAGCGGAGGGGTGGACAGGGTTTCATATTTT
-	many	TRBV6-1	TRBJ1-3	CASNGQGNTIYF	TGTGCCAGCAACGGACAGGGAAACACCATATATTTT
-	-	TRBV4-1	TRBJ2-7	CASSPPGLTSYEQYF	TGCGCCAGCAGCCCCCCAGGACTCACTTCCTACGAGCAGTACTTC
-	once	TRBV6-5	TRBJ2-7	CAARGSSNEQYF	TGTGCCGCAAGGGGTAGCAGTAACGAGCAGTACTTC
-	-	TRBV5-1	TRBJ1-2	CASSASPQGTYGYTF	TGCGCCAGCAGCGCCTCACCACAGGGAACGTATGGCTACACCTTC
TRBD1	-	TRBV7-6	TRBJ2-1	CASSPRDSSYNEQFF	TGTGCCAGCAGCCCAAGGGACAGCTCCTACAATGAGCAGTTCTTC
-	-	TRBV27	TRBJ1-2	CASRGGSNYGYTF	TGTGCCAGCAGAGGGGGAAGTAACTATGGCTACACCTTC
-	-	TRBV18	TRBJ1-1	CASSLLDTGGGMNTEAFF	TGTGCCAGCTCACTACTTGATACCGGAGGAGGCATGAACACTGAAGCTTTCTTT